The entry below describes one T cell receptor beta chain. This entry is derived from a study of identical twins. TCRdb passed the 5' RACE reads through MiXCR, listing each CDR3 protein once. Of 650,000 to 800,000 distinct CDR3 sequences listed, less than 10% are singletons. Looked up from germline, CDR1 is MNHEY and CDR2 is SVGAGI. This CDR3 comprises 13 residues. Trimming stripped 0 bases from V and 8 bases from J, with 11 bases between. The data were also submitted as part of a second study, on yellow fever vaccine responses in identical twins.

Sequencing was carried out using PBMCs. The receptor comes from a woman aged 18 to 35 in good health. The chain employs TRBV6-5 and TRBJ2-7; D is unresolved. For the CDR3, the DNA is TGTGCCAGCAGTTACTCGATAGACGGAAAGCAGTACTTC. As protein: CASSYSIDGKQYF.